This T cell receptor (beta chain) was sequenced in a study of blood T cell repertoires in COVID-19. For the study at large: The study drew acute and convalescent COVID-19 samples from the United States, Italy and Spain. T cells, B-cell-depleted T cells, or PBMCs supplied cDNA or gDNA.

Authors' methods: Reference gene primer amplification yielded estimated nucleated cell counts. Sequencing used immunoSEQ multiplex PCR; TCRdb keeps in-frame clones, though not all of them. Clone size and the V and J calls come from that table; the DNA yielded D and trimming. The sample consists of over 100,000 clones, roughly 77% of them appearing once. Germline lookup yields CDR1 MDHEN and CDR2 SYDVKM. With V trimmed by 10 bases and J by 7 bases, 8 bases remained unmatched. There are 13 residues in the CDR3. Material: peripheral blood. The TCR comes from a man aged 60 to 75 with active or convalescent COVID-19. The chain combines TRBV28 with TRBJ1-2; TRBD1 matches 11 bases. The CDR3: CATSGTGGLGYTF. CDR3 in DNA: TGTGCCACCTCCGGGACAGGGGGGCTTGGCTACACCTTC.